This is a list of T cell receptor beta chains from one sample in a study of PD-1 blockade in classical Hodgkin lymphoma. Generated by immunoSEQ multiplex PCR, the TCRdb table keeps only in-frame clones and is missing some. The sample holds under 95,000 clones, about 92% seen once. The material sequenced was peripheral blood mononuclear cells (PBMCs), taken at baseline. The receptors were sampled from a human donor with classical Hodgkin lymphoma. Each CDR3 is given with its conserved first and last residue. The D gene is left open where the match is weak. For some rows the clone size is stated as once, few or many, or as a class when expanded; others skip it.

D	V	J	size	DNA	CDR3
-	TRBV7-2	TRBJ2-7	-	TGTGCCAGCATCCATACGGGCCGAACCTGGCAGGTCTTC	CASIHTGRTWQVF
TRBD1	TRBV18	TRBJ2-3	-	TGTGCCAGCTCACCGGGACAGGGTGGGACAGATACGCAGTATTTT	CASSPGQGGTDTQYF
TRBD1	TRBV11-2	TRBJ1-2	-	TGTGCCAGCAGCTTAGTCCCGGGGACAGACCCTTATGGCTACACCTTC	CASSLVPGTDPYGYTF
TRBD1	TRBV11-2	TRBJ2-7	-	TGTGCCAGCAGCCTGGGACAGAGATACTACGAGCAGTACTTC	CASSLGQRYYEQYF
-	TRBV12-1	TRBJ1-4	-	TGTGCCAGCAGCTTTGCCTCTGGACAGAATGAAAAACTGTTTTTT	CASSFASGQNEKLFF
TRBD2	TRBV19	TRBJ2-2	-	TGTGCCAGTAATCTGGGGCTAGCGGGAACGAACACCGGGGAGCTGTTTTTT	CASNLGLAGTNTGELFF
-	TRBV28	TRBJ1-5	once	TGTGCCAGCAGTTTCCCGGGGGGTTATAGCAATCAGCCCCAGCATTTT	CASSFPGGYSNQPQHF
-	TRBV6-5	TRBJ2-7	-	TGTGCCAGCGGTGCAGGGACACCCTACGAGCAGTACTTC	CASGAGTPYEQYF
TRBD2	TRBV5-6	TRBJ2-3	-	TGTGCCAGCAGCTCCGGGGGGTCCACAGATACGCAGTATTTT	CASSSGGSTDTQYF
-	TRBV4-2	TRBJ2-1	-	TGTGCCAGCAGCCAAGCATCTGGGGGGATCGATGAGCAGTTCTTC	CASSQASGGIDEQFF
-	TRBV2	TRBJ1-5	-	TGTGCCAGCAGTGTACGAGGGGAGGATTATCAGCCCCAGCATTTT	CASSVRGEDYQPQHF
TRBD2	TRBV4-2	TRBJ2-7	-	TGTGCCAGCAGCCAAGTGGAAGGGTCTGGGACTAACTACGAGCAGTACTTC	CASSQVEGSGTNYEQYF
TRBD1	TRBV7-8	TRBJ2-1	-	TGTGCCAGCAGCTTTCCGGGTAGACAGGGCTCCTACAATGAGCAGTTCTTC	CASSFPGRQGSYNEQFF
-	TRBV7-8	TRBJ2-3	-	TGTGCCAGCAGCTTAGGCCGTACCCAGCCAGATACGCAGTATTTT	CASSLGRTQPDTQYF
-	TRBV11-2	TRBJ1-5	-	TGTGCCAGCAGCTTAACAGGGAGTAGCAATCAGCCCCAGCATTTT	CASSLTGSSNQPQHF
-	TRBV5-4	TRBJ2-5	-	TGTGCCAGCAGCTTGGATGCGGGTGAGACCCAGTACTTC	CASSLDAGETQYF
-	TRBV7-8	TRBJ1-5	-	TGTGCCAGCAGCTTAACAGGGTCTCTTAGCAATCAGCCCCAGCATTTT	CASSLTGSLSNQPQHF
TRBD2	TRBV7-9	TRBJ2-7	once	TGTGCCAGCAGCTTAGCGATGGCGGGGGAGCGCGAGCAGTACTTC	CASSLAMAGEREQYF
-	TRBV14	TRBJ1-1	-	TGTGCCAGCAGCTCTCGGGACTCCTTTATCGGCACTGAAGCTTTCTTT	CASSSRDSFIGTEAFF
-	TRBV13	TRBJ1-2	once	TGTGCCAGCAGCTTAATGGGACTTTATGGCTACACCTTC	CASSLMGLYGYTF
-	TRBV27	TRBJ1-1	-	TGTGCCAGCAGTTTATCAGGCGGTGAAGCTTTCTTT	CASSLSGGEAFF
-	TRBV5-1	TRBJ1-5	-	TGCGCCAGCAGCTCCGGTACCCTGGGACAGCCCCAGCATTTT	CASSSGTLGQPQHF
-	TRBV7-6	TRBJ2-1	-	TGTGCCAGCAGCTTAAGGCAGGGGACCTACAATGAGCAGTTCTTC	CASSLRQGTYNEQFF
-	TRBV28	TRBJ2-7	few	TGTGCCAGCAGTTTTACCGGGTACGAGCAGTACTTC	CASSFTGYEQYF
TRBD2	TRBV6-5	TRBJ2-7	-	TGTGCCAGCACCCAGGGACTAGCGTCCGACGAGCAGTACTTC	CASTQGLASDEQYF